What follows are 17 T cell receptor beta chains derived from one specimen sequenced in a study of Graves' ophthalmopathy and Graves' hyperthyroidism. As the template, RNA transcripts were used to amplify TCR beta CDR3 regions. Amplification began with first-round RT-PCR using HTBI primers, then second-round multiplex PCR was performed. TCRdb reprocessed the multiplex PCR reads via MiXCR and lists one record per CDR3 protein. The table has 650,000 to 800,000 distinct CDR3 sequences, under 50% seen once. The specimen was peripheral blood. Receptors were obtained from an adult man with Graves' ophthalmopathy.

The chain has TRBV25-1 and TRBJ1-1; 9 bases map to TRBD1. From germline, CDR1 is MGHDK and CDR2 SYGVNS. V dropped 5 bases and J dropped 12; count of bases not matched to a gene: 10. CDR3 size: 13 residues. The CDR3 nucleotides are TGTGCCAGCAGTCCGAGGGCGACAGGGGGGACTTTCTTT. Amino acid sequence: CASSPRATGGTFF.

The chain links TRBV29-1 to TRBJ2-5, with D tentatively TRBD2 (6 bases). V was trimmed by 8 bases and J by 5 bases, leaving 21 bases between them. CDR1 is SQVTM, CDR2 ANQGSEA, per germline. The CDR3 is 14 residues long. CDR3 amino acids: CSSQRGLSGETQYF. CDR3 nucleotide sequence: TGCAGCAGCCAAAGGGGACTCTCCGGGGAGACCCAGTACTTC.

The rearrangement uses TRBV7-9 and TRBJ2-1, with D hard to call. The V gene's germline CDR1 is SEHNR and CDR2 FQNEAQ (reference sequence). This CDR3 spans 13 amino acids. V lost 7 bases to trimming and J lost 6 bases, with 13 bases between them. This chain's CDR3 is CASNRDTINEQFF. As DNA, the CDR3 is TGTGCCAGCAACCGAGATACCATCAATGAGCAGTTCTTC.

In this sample, this clonotype turned up a few times. This sequence joins TRBV7-8 and TRBJ2-7, with a tentative D call TRBD2 (5 bases). The germline gives CDR1 SGHVS, CDR2 FQNEAQ. The V end lost 6 bases, the J end lost 3 bases, and 18 bases lay between the germline ends. The CDR3 runs to 15 residues. The CDR3 reads CASSFVQAARYEQYF. The CDR3 DNA reads as TGTGCCAGCAGTTTCGTCCAAGCGGCCCGCTACGAGCAGTACTTC.

This clonotype occurred many times. The chain combines TRBV15 with TRBJ1-1; tentative D call: TRBD1 (6 bases). V was clipped by 5 bases and J by 11 bases, with 15 bases between them. The CDR3 is 12 residues long. The germline V gene encodes CDR1 LNHNV and CDR2 YYDKDF (reference sequence). The CDR3 sequence is CATSYLGHTAFF. The CDR3 DNA is TGTGCCACCAGCTACCTGGGACATACGGCTTTCTTT.

This clonotype appeared a few times. The DNA for the CDR3 is TGTGCTAGTGGTTTGGGGACAGTGAAGACCCAGTACTTC. Translated: CASGLGTVKTQYF. V and J are TRBV12-5 and TRBJ2-5, with a possible D match to TRBD1 (6 bases). The CDR3 runs 13 residues. V lost 1 base, J lost 6 bases, and 9 bases lay in between. Germline V gene sequence: CDR1 LGHNT, CDR2 FRNRAP.

V and J are TRBV19 and TRBJ2-5; D is unclear. V lost 4 bases and J 3 bases, leaving 6 bases between the germline ends. Germline lookup yields CDR1 LNHDA and CDR2 SQIVND (reference sequence). CDR3 length: 12 amino acids. CDR3 bases: TGTGCCAGTAGTAATCAAGAAGAGACCCAGTACTTC. It encodes CASSNQEETQYF.

The chain links TRBV7-9 to TRBJ1-3; D ambiguous. V lost 5 bases and J lost 2, with 19 bases in between. The CDR3 sequence is 17 residues long. CDR1 and CDR2 from the germline V gene are SEHNR and FQNEAQ (reference sequence). The CDR3 nucleotides read TGTGCCAGCAGCCCGAATCGCGTGTTTTTAGCTGGAAACACCATATATTTT. Protein product: CASSPNRVFLAGNTIYF.

The J gene is TRBJ2-7, the V gene TRBV2; TRBD1 is a possible D gene (7 bases). The CDR3 covers 14 residues. V lost 6 bases to trimming and J lost 7 bases, with 19 bases between them. Germline CDR1 SNHLY, CDR2 FYNNEI. CDR3 in DNA: TGTGCCAGCAGCTTAGCGGAGGGGGCGCGGGAGCAGTACTTC. Translated, it gives CASSLAEGAREQYF.

This sequence joins TRBV12-3 or TRBV12-4 and TRBJ1-3; TRBD1 might be the D (5 bases). V was trimmed by 3 bases and J by 2 bases, leaving 14 bases between them. This CDR3 comprises 16 residues. The chain's CDR3 is CASSLPTSGAGNTIYF. As DNA, the CDR3 is TGTGCCAGCAGTTTGCCCACATCGGGGGCTGGAAACACCATATATTTT.

The chain employs TRBV4-1 and TRBJ1-2, with D tentatively TRBD1 (5 bases). Germline assignment: CDR1 MGHRA and CDR2 YSYEKL. The CDR3 runs 14 residues. The V and J ends lost 1 base and 4 bases respectively, with 10 bases between them. Here the CDR3 reads CASSQVSGTYGYTF. The CDR3 nucleotides are TGCGCCAGCAGCCAAGTCTCTGGGACCTATGGCTACACCTTC.

This rearrangement joins TRBV12-3 or TRBV12-4 to TRBJ1-5; D is undetermined. The CDR3 has 14 amino acids. With 2 bases removed from V and 11 bases from J, the gap between germline ends came to 16 bases. DNA of the CDR3: TGTGCCAGCAGTTTATTCGGGGTGGGAGAGACCCAGCATTTT. Encoded protein: CASSLFGVGETQHF.

Ten or more counts support this clonotype. The chain has TRBV5-1 and TRBJ1-6; possible D gene TRBD1, 6 bases. The CDR3 runs 15 residues. Trimming cost V 4 bases and J 7 bases, with 15 bases left between them. Germline CDR1 and CDR2: SGHRS and YFSETQ. For the CDR3, the DNA is TGCGCCAGCAGCACATCAGGGGTAGGAAATTCACCCCTCCACTTT. It specifies CASSTSGVGNSPLHF.

This sequence joins TRBV10-3 and TRBJ2-3, with D maybe TRBD2 (6 bases). CDR3 length equals 13 residues. Germline-derived CDR1 and CDR2 are ENHRY and SYGVKD. Trimming took 7 bases from V and 5 from J, leaving 13 bases between them. CDR3 protein: CAIKASEIDTQYF. The CDR3 DNA follows: TGTGCCATCAAAGCTAGCGAGATAGATACGCAGTATTTT.

There are many counts of this clonotype. The chain has TRBV6-4 and TRBJ1-6, with a tentative D call TRBD1 (6 bases). The V and J ends lost 5 bases and 2 bases respectively, with 7 bases between them. The CDR3 contains 14 residues. Germline V gene sequence: CDR1 MRHNA, CDR2 SNTAGT. CDR3 in DNA: TGTGCCAGCAGTAGACAGGCCTATAATTCACCCCTCCACTTT. Amino acids: CASSRQAYNSPLHF.

To note about this clonotype: A clone one base away is much larger, so this may be a read error. V gene TRBV7-9 combines with J gene TRBJ1-1; TRBD1 matches at 7 bases. The CDR3 is made up of 17 amino acids. Trimming cost V 5 bases and J 4 bases; bases outside gene matches: 16. The germline V gene encodes CDR1 SEHNR and CDR2 FQNEAQ (reference sequence). The CDR3 coding sequence is TGTGCCAGCAGCGTAGAGAAGACAGGGCCATGTTCCACTGAAGCTTTCTTT. Translation gives CASSVEKTGPCSTEAFF.

Comments on this clonotype: The junction does not match germline at one end; this may be a read error. The chain is built from TRBV7-8 and TRBJ2-7, with D tentatively TRBD2 (5 bases). Per germline, CDR1 SGHVS and CDR2 FQNEAQ. The CDR3 contains 15 residues. The CDR3 region is CASTLLGGNSYEQYF. CDR3 bases: TGTGCCAGCACCTTACTCGGAGGTAATTCCTACGAGCAGTACTTC.